These 8 T cell receptor beta chains originate from one sample sequenced in a study of T-cell reconstitution after alpha-beta-depleted transplantation in children. Preparation of the TCRbeta library used unique molecular identifiers. Each CDR3 protein is one row after TCRdb ran MiXCR on the PCR reads. The sample holds around 490,000 distinct CDR3 sequences; over 10% are singletons and the top ten take 11% to 15%. Sample: PBMCs, mostly from graft donor cells, taken 180 days after TCRalphabeta/CD19-depleted stem cell transplant. The receptors shown here come from a female patient aged 2 to 10 who had a stem cell transplant for aplastic anemia, so the T cells may come from the graft donor.

Concerning this clonotype: An end of the junction differs from the germline gene, which may be a read error. The CDR3: CASSLTEKLAKNILYF. The CDR3 bases are TGTGCCAGCAGCTTAACGGAAAAGCTAGCCAAAAACATTCTGTACTTC. The V gene is TRBV7-3, the J gene TRBJ2-4, with D perhaps TRBD2 (5 bases). The CDR3 spans 16 residues. The germline CDR1 and CDR2 sequences are SGHTA and FQGTGA. Looking up the rest from reference TRBV7-3 and TRBJ2-4 gives the full variable domain: GAGVSQTPSNKVTEKGKYVELRCDPISGHTALYWYRQSLGQGPEFLIYFQGTGAADDSGLPNDRFFAVRPEGSVSTLKIQRTERGDSAVYLCASSLTEKLAKNILYFGAGTRLSVL.

This clonotype was counted between two and nine times. The V and J genes are TRBV29-1 and TRBJ2-7, with D perhaps TRBD2 (5 bases). Germline assignment: CDR1 SQVTM and CDR2 ANQGSEA. V was pared by 6 bases and J by 0 bases, with 15 bases between. The CDR3 is 14 amino acids. The DNA of the CDR3 is TGCAGCGTGGCCGGGCGAGGGAGCTCCTACGAGCAGTACTTC. As protein: CSVAGRGSSYEQYF.

This clonotype was seen a handful of times. The chain links TRBV4-3 to TRBJ2-3; TRBD2 matches 10 bases. Germline loops: CDR1 LGHNA, CDR2 YSLEER. The junction had 6 bases not matched to a gene; V was cut back by 0 bases and J by 3 bases. This CDR3 has 17 residues. The DNA for the CDR3 is TGCGCCAGCAGCCAAGAGCCTAGCGGGAGAAGTACAGATACGCAGTATTTT. This gives the protein CASSQEPSGRSTDTQYF.

This CDR3 is CASSYGGRVVGTGELFF. CDR3 sequence (DNA): TGTGCCAGCAGTTACGGGGGCAGGGTGGTCGGCACCGGGGAGCTGTTTTTT. The chain joins TRBV6-5 to TRBJ2-2; TRBD1 might be the D (6 bases). The CDR3 contains 17 residues. V was trimmed by 2 bases and J by 4 bases, leaving 17 bases between them. Germline CDR1 MNHEY, CDR2 SVGAGI.

The J gene is TRBJ1-4, the V gene TRBV29-1, with D tentatively TRBD1 (6 bases). Germline values: CDR1 SQVTM, CDR2 ANQGSEA. CDR3 length: 15 amino acids. Trimming pared 7 bases from V and 1 base from J, leaving 16 bases between. CDR3 residues: CSAQGSGRTNEKLFF. CDR3 coding DNA: TGCAGCGCCCAGGGGTCGGGCCGAACTAATGAAAAACTGTTTTTT.

The CDR3 sequence: CASSLEGQKLTDTQYF. For the CDR3, the DNA is TGTGCCAGCAGCTTAGAGGGACAGAAGCTCACAGATACGCAGTATTTT. The chain carries TRBV11-3 and TRBJ2-3; 7 bases are shared with TRBD1. Looked up from germline, CDR1 is SGHNT and CDR2 is YENEEA. The CDR3 has 16 amino acids. The J segment lost 2 bases and the V segment lost 0 bases, leaving 5 bases of the junction unmatched.

This clonotype was seen many times. The chain has TRBV10-3 and TRBJ2-7; D is unresolved. This CDR3 has 12 amino acids. The V end was cut by 2 bases, the J end by 4 bases, with 6 bases between. Looked up from germline, CDR1 is ENHRY and CDR2 is SYGVKD. DNA for the CDR3: TGTGCCATCAGTGAGGGGGAATACGAGCAGTACTTC. This codes for CAISEGEYEQYF.

The V and J genes are TRBV7-2 and TRBJ1-2, with D maybe TRBD1 (5 bases). V lost 6 bases, J lost 4 bases, and 12 bases lay in between. The CDR3 has 13 residues. CDR1 and CDR2 (germline): SGHTA, FQGNSA. CDR3 DNA sequence: TGTGCCAGCAGAAAGGGGCACATCTATGGCTACACCTTC. The encoded protein is CASRKGHIYGYTF.